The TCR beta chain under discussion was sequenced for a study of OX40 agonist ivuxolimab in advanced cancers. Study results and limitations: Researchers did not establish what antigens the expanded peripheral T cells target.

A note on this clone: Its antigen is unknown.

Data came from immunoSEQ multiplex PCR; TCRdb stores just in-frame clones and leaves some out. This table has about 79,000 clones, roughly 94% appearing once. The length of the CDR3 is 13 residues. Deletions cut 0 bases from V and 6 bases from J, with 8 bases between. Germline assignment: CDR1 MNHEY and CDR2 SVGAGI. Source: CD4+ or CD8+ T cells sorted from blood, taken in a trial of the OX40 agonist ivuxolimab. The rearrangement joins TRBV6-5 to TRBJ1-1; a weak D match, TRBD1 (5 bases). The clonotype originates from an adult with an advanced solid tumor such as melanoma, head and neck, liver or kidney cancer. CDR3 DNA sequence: TGTGCCAGCAGTTACTCGGGGGAGGCTGAAGCTTTCTTT. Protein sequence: CASSYSGEAEAFF.